This T cell receptor beta chain was sequenced during a study of cytomegalovirus exposure and HLA in healthy donors. This clone turned up a few times. Libraries were prepared by immunoSEQ multiplex PCR; TCRdb keeps only in-frame clonotypes and omits some of them. The sample records 110,000 to 150,000 clones, about 89% being singletons. The receptor was derived from a man between 18 and 35 years old in good health and CMV-seronegative. The sequencing sample was made of PBMCs.

CDR3: CATGLPSGEQYV. CDR3 coding DNA: TGTGCAACGGGACTCCCTTCGGGGGAGCAGTACGTC. The chain uses TRBV27 and TRBJ2-7; D is perhaps TRBD2 (6 bases). The CDR3 totals 12 residues. Germline loops: CDR1 MNHEY, CDR2 SMNVEV (reference sequence).